This is a list of T cell receptor beta chains from one sample in a study of type 1 regulatory T cells. For these receptors, no antigen is known. TCRdb passed the reads through MiXCR, listing each CDR3 protein once. The repertoire holds about 24,000 distinct CDR3 sequences, over 60% seen once, with around 14% in the top ten. The sample comprised cultured T cells, either the whole culture or a sorted T cell fraction (not recorded which). The receptors come from a human donor in good health. Each CDR3 is given with its conserved first and last residue. The D gene is left open where the match is weak. Some rows have no size entry. The others give once, few or many, or a class for an expanded clone.

v_gene	j_gene	d_gene	abundance	CDR3aa	CDR3nt
TRBV29-1	TRBJ2-2	NA	NA	CSGWVGSSGELFF	TGCAGCGGGTGGGTCGGGTCAAGCGGGGAGCTGTTTTTT
TRBV10-3	TRBJ1-1	TRBD1	NA	CATMTGRTEAFF	TGTGCCACCATGACAGGGAGGACTGAAGCTTTCTTT
TRBV7-9	TRBJ1-1	NA	NA	CASLMDISSTEAFF	TGTGCCAGCCTTATGGACATATCGAGCACTGAAGCTTTCTTT
TRBV12-3/TRBV12-4	TRBJ2-2	TRBD1	once	CASSYAWGQGAGELFF	TGTGCCAGCAGTTATGCGTGGGGACAGGGGGCCGGGGAGCTGTTTTTT
TRBV18	TRBJ2-7	TRBD2	NA	CASSRLAGEPSYEQYF	TGTGCCAGCTCACGACTAGCGGGGGAACCCTCCTACGAGCAGTACTTC
TRBV11-2	TRBJ2-1	TRBD2	few	CASSLEGRGIYNEQFF	TGTGCCAGCAGCTTAGAGGGGAGGGGTATCTACAATGAGCAGTTCTTC
TRBV7-7	TRBJ2-5	NA	NA	CASSWTRGETQYF	TGTGCTAGCAGCTGGACACGGGGTGAGACCCAGTACTTC
TRBV30	TRBJ2-2	NA	NA	CAWSVSPAGELFF	TGTGCCTGGAGTGTCTCCCCCGCCGGGGAGCTGTTTTTT
TRBV3-1	TRBJ1-1	NA	NA	CASSQAGRDTEAFF	TGTGCCAGCAGCCAAGCGGGTAGGGACACTGAAGCTTTCTTT
TRBV12-3/TRBV12-4	TRBJ2-4	NA	NA	CASSSGDRVKNIQYF	TGTGCCAGCAGTTCAGGGGATCGAGTCAAAAACATTCAGTACTTC
TRBV3-1	TRBJ1-2	NA	few	CASSQVRGRDGYTF	TGTGCCAGCAGCCAAGTGCGGGGGCGGGATGGCTACACCTTC
TRBV18	TRBJ2-3	NA	few	CASSRTVPSTDTQYF	TGTGCCAGCTCACGCACAGTACCTAGCACAGATACGCAGTATTTT
TRBV5-1	TRBJ1-1	TRBD1	medium-sized	CASRRRTGSMNTEAFF	TGCGCCAGCAGAAGGAGGACAGGATCCATGAACACTGAAGCTTTCTTT
TRBV7-8	TRBJ2-3	TRBD2	once	CASSPLAGKTDTQYF	TGTGCCAGCAGCCCTCTAGCGGGGAAGACAGATACGCAGTATTTT
TRBV6-5	TRBJ1-2	TRBD1	NA	CASSPGQGVYGYTF	TGTGCCAGCAGTCCCGGACAGGGGGTCTATGGCTACACCTTC
TRBV7-2	TRBJ1-5	TRBD1	NA	CASSLDLGQGNQPQHF	TGTGCCAGCAGCTTAGATTTGGGACAGGGCAATCAGCCCCAGCATTTT
TRBV4-1	TRBJ1-4	NA	medium-sized	CASSQDLSGPATNEKLFF	TGCGCCAGCAGCCAAGATTTATCGGGTCCGGCAACTAATGAAAAACTGTTTTTT
TRBV5-1	TRBJ1-1	NA	NA	CASSLGLERAEAFF	TGCGCCAGCAGCTTGGGACTTGAACGCGCTGAAGCTTTCTTT
TRBV20-1	TRBJ2-3	TRBD2	NA	CSATTTTSGGADTQYF	TGCAGTGCTACCACCACGACTAGCGGGGGGGCGGATACGCAGTATTTT
TRBV12-3/TRBV12-4	TRBJ1-6	NA	NA	CASMFLAVYNSPLHF	TGTGCCAGCATGTTCCTGGCGGTCTATAATTCACCCCTCCACTTT
TRBV7-9	TRBJ2-5	NA	few	CASSFGEETQYF	TGTGCCAGCAGCTTCGGCGAGGAGACCCAGTACTTC
TRBV7-2	TRBJ2-5	TRBD2	NA	CASSLGLAWETQYF	TGTGCCAGCAGCCTAGGACTAGCTTGGGAGACCCAGTACTTC
TRBV18	TRBJ2-5	NA	NA	CASSRGLAETQYF	TGTGCCAGCTCACGGGGGCTGGCAGAGACCCAGTACTTC
TRBV2	TRBJ2-5	NA	NA	CASSESIQETQYF	TGTGCCAGCAGTGAATCAATTCAAGAGACCCAGTACTTC
TRBV7-9	TRBJ2-1	NA	NA	CASSSDIDNEQFF	TGTGCCAGCAGCTCGGACATCGACAATGAGCAGTTCTTC
TRBV10-3	TRBJ2-1	TRBD1	NA	CAIRAGTGDNEQFF	TGTGCCATCAGGGCCGGGACAGGGGACAATGAGCAGTTCTTC
TRBV25-1	TRBJ2-3	TRBD1	NA	CASTGQEQDTQYF	TGTGCCAGCACGGGACAGGAGCAAGATACGCAGTATTTT
TRBV10-2	TRBJ2-7	NA	few	CASRLSGVSYEQYF	TGCGCCAGCAGACTGAGTGGAGTCTCCTACGAGCAGTACTTC
TRBV7-9	TRBJ2-7	TRBD2	few	CASSARGGPYEQYF	TGTGCCAGCAGCGCCCGGGGGGGGCCCTACGAGCAGTACTTC
TRBV5-1	TRBJ1-1	NA	NA	CASSYGGFLNTEAFF	TGCGCCAGCAGCTACGGAGGGTTCCTGAACACTGAAGCTTTCTTT
TRBV2	TRBJ2-7	NA	NA	CASSSGLRAYEQYF	TGTGCCAGCAGTTCGGGGCTCCGAGCCTACGAGCAGTACTTC
TRBV20-1	TRBJ1-2	NA	NA	CSARARGYGYTF	TGCAGTGCTAGGGCCAGGGGCTATGGCTACACCTTC
TRBV28	TRBJ2-7	NA	NA	CASLRDSYEQYF	TGTGCCAGCCTTCGGGACTCCTACGAGCAGTACTTC
TRBV6-2/TRBV6-3	TRBJ2-1	TRBD2	NA	CASSYLTSGGSYNEQFF	TGTGCCAGCAGTTACTTGACCAGCGGGGGGTCCTACAATGAGCAGTTCTTC
TRBV20-1	TRBJ1-3	NA	NA	CSASALQGAGNTIYF	TGCAGTGCTAGTGCGTTACAGGGTGCTGGAAACACCATATATTTT
TRBV7-3	TRBJ1-1	NA	few	CASSLSGANTEAFF	TGTGCCAGCAGCTTATCCGGGGCTAACACTGAAGCTTTCTTT
TRBV20-1	TRBJ2-1	NA	NA	CSARDLSGSYNEQFF	TGCAGTGCTAGAGATTTGAGCGGCTCCTACAATGAGCAGTTCTTC
TRBV2	TRBJ2-7	NA	NA	CASSVNEITEEQYF	TGTGCCAGCAGTGTGAACGAAATAACCGAAGAGCAGTACTTC
TRBV20-1	TRBJ1-6	TRBD1	few	CSARSSQGALYSPLHF	TGCAGTGCTAGAAGCTCACAGGGGGCGCTTTATTCACCCCTCCACTTT
TRBV20-1	TRBJ2-1	TRBD1	NA	CSARGAGGGDEQFF	TGCAGTGCTAGAGGGGCAGGGGGTGGGGATGAGCAGTTCTTC
TRBV4-2	TRBJ2-3	NA	NA	CASSQVRGGTQYF	TGTGCCAGCAGCCAAGTAAGAGGGGGTACGCAGTATTTT
TRBV7-8	TRBJ2-1	NA	NA	CASRINRVADNEQFF	TGTGCCAGCAGGATTAATAGGGTAGCGGACAATGAGCAGTTCTTC
TRBV7-9	TRBJ1-6	NA	medium-sized	CASSPLEIGNSPLHF	TGTGCCAGCAGCCCCCTGGAGATCGGTAATTCACCCCTCCACTTT
TRBV20-1	TRBJ1-4	NA	NA	CSAPGTEKLFF	TGCAGTGCTCCTGGGACGGAGAAACTGTTTTTT
TRBV7-3	TRBJ1-5	NA	NA	CASSLNGAALPNQPQHF	TGTGCCAGCAGCTTAAATGGGGCCGCTCTACCCAATCAGCCCCAGCATTTT
TRBV10-3	TRBJ2-1	TRBD2	NA	CAISGGTSGYNEQFF	TGTGCCATCAGCGGAGGGACTAGCGGCTACAATGAGCAGTTCTTC
TRBV15	TRBJ1-6	NA	NA	CATSRDRVVLNSPLHF	TGTGCCACCAGCAGAGATAGGGTAGTCCTGAATTCACCCCTCCACTTT
TRBV12-3/TRBV12-4	TRBJ1-2	NA	few	CASSLRRDYGYTF	TGTGCCAGCAGTTTAAGGAGGGACTATGGCTACACCTTC
TRBV7-2	TRBJ2-2	NA	few	CASSLGGPVTGELFF	TGTGCCAGCAGCTTAGGGGGACCCGTGACCGGGGAGCTGTTTTTT
TRBV19	TRBJ1-1	NA	NA	CASSIIQGRPEAFF	TGTGCCAGTAGTATAATACAAGGACGACCTGAAGCTTTCTTT
TRBV5-1	TRBJ2-2	NA	NA	CASSLDAGLGTGELFF	TGCGCCAGCAGCTTGGATGCGGGGCTGGGCACCGGGGAGCTGTTTTTT
TRBV5-5	TRBJ2-3	TRBD1	NA	CASSLGQGHTDTQYF	TGTGCCAGCAGCTTGGGACAGGGTCACACAGATACGCAGTATTTT
TRBV27	TRBJ1-5	NA	NA	CASSSRRGYNQPQHF	TGTGCCAGCAGTTCCAGACGGGGGTACAATCAGCCCCAGCATTTT
TRBV21-1	TRBJ1-1	NA	NA	CASSKSAGCTEAFF	TGTGCCAGCAGCAAATCCGCAGGATGCACTGAAGCTTTCTTT
TRBV2	TRBJ2-5	NA	NA	CASLVGETQYF	TGTGCCAGCTTGGTTGGAGAGACCCAGTACTTC
TRBV4-3	TRBJ1-2	TRBD1	NA	CASSQGPGQGPNYGYTF	TGCGCCAGCAGCCAAGGGCCGGGACAGGGACCTAACTATGGCTACACCTTC
TRBV7-6	TRBJ1-6	TRBD1	NA	CASSLQGQGNSPLHF	TGTGCCAGCAGCCTTCAGGGACAGGGGAATTCACCCCTCCACTTT
TRBV5-1	TRBJ2-7	NA	NA	CASSLGGPNEQYF	TGCGCCAGCAGCTTAGGGGGGCCTAACGAGCAGTACTTC
TRBV4-1	TRBJ2-5	TRBD1	NA	CASSQASGQDQETQYF	TGCGCCAGCAGCCAAGCTTCGGGACAGGACCAAGAGACCCAGTACTTC